Listed here is a single T cell receptor beta chain. Its antigen is not known. Clones were sequenced by immunoSEQ multiplex PCR, and TCRdb holds only the in-frame ones, with some missing. The data show around 100,000 clones, with 75% to 95% seen just once and 1% to 1.5% held by the top ten. The sample is drawn from a study of T cell responses to AZD1222 COVID-19 vaccine. For the study at large: Pooling was applied to second doses at about 4 or about 12 weeks.

This CDR3 is built from 17 residues. Per germline, CDR1 LGHNA and CDR2 YNFKEQ. V lost 4 bases to trimming and J lost 1 base, with 20 bases between them. Study results and caveats: A rise in Spike-specific TCR breadth and depth followed two AZD1222 doses. Most donors were white British, females outnumbered males, and clonal diversity was possibly underestimated.

The receptor was derived from an adult in good health. Sequenced material: peripheral blood, taken on day 0 of AZD1222 vaccination. V usage is TRBV4-2 and J usage is TRBJ2-7, with D perhaps being TRBD1 or TRBD2 (6 bases each). The CDR3 protein is CASSLYPGGLLSYEQYF. CDR3 coding DNA: TGTGCCAGCAGCCTCTACCCTGGGGGGCTCCTATCCTACGAGCAGTACTTC.